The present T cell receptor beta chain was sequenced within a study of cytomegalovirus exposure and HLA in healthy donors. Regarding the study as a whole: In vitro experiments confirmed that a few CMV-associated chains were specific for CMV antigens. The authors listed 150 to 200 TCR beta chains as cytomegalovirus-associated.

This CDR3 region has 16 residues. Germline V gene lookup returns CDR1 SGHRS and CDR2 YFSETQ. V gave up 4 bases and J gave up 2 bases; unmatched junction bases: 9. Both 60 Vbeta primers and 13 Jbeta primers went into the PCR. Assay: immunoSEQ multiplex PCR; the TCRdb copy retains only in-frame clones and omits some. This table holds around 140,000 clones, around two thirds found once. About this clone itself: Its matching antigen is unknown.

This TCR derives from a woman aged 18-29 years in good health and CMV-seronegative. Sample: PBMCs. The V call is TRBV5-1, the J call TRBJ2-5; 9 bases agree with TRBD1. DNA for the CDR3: TGCGCCAGCAGCCACGGACAGGGGATCGTTCAAGAGACCCAGTACTTC. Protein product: CASSHGQGIVQETQYF.